This T cell receptor (beta chain) was found in a study of low-dose radiotherapy and immunotherapy resistance in tumors. Study-level background: Per fraction, Cohort 1 was given 0.5 Gy every 2 weeks, for a total of 6.5 Gy. Patients were treated with intravenous nivolumab at 240 mg every two weeks and were also dosed with ipilimumab at 1 mg/kg every six weeks. Every two weeks, the protocol called for intravenous cyclophosphamide at 200 mg/m2. It was given one day before each radiation and immunotherapy administration.

Primers used for first-strand cDNA, a TRAV- and TRBV-specific set, covered both alpha and beta chains. The TCRs were subjected to amplification over 20 PCR cycles employing a constant-region primer in conjunction with a V-primer adapter. Each CDR3 protein is one row after TCRdb ran MiXCR on the reads. The sample lists more than 50,000 distinct CDR3 sequences, around a quarter occurring once. Time point: after trial treatment. Treatment described: LDRT plus nivolumab, ipilimumab, low-dose cyclophosphamide and aspirin (RACIN trial). Each donor was administered nivolumab, ipilimumab, aspirin, low-dose cyclophosphamide and low-dose radiotherapy. Trimming stripped 4 bases from V and 10 bases from J, with 17 bases between. From germline, CDR1 is SGHDN and CDR2 FVKESK. This CDR3 has 14 residues.

The material was PBMCs, obtained after low-dose radiotherapy plus immunotherapy. The TCR was taken from a male donor with prostate cancer. The gene calls are TRBV14 and TRBJ2-1, with D perhaps TRBD1 or TRBD2 (5 bases each). The CDR3, as DNA: TGTGCCAGCAGCCTAAGGACGGGGACCTACGAGCAGTTCTTC. Translation gives CASSLRTGTYEQFF.